Each of the 31 T cell receptor beta chains below was sequenced from the same sample in a study of T cells after yellow fever vaccination. TCRdb independently ran MiXCR on the 5' RACE reads; one entry per CDR3 protein. The sample contains under 550,000 distinct CDR3 sequences, 21% of which appear only once. Sequenced material: PBMCs, taken approximately 22 days after the first yellow fever vaccination. The receptors were gathered from a man aged 18 to 30 who received the YFV17D yellow fever vaccine.

This clonotype was counted a few times. The rearrangement links TRBV29-1 to TRBJ2-7; D is perhaps TRBD1 or TRBD2 (5 bases each). V dropped 7 bases and J dropped 2 bases, with 12 bases sitting between them. This CDR3 comprises 12 residues. CDR1 is SQVTM and CDR2 is ANQGSEA in the germline V gene. Here the CDR3 DNA reads TGCAGCGCCAACAAGGGACCCTACGAGCAGTACTTC. It translates to CSANKGPYEQYF.

This clonotype has a handful of counts. This chain joins TRBV5-1 and TRBJ1-1; 9 positions agree with TRBD1. Germline CDR1 reads SGHRS; CDR2 reads YFSETQ. The V gene end was trimmed by 5 bases and the J gene end by 5 bases; junction bases not matched to a gene: 10. The CDR3 consists of 15 residues. The CDR3 loop reads CASRQQGARRTEAFF. The CDR3 coding sequence is TGCGCCAGCAGGCAACAGGGGGCACGGAGAACTGAAGCTTTCTTT. The entire variable domain, with the rest obtained from reference TRBV5-1 and TRBJ1-1, is as follows: KAGVTQTPRYLIKTRGQQVTLSCSPISGHRSVSWYQQTPGQGLQFLFEYFSETQRNKGNFPGRFSGRQFSNSRSEMNVSTLELGDSALYLCASRQQGARRTEAFFGQGTRLTVV.

This clonotype was recorded a few times. The V call is TRBV7-2, the J call TRBJ1-3; TRBD1 might be the D (6 bases). V dropped 2 bases and J dropped 4 bases, with 15 bases sitting between them. The CDR3 consists of 16 residues. The germline V gene has CDR1 SGHTA and CDR2 FQGNSA. The CDR3 DNA sequence: TGTGCCAGCAGCTTATGGGGGGGCGGACCCGGAAACACCATATATTTT. It is translated as CASSLWGGGPGNTIYF.

This clonotype was found a few times. The gene calls are TRBV12-3 or TRBV12-4 and TRBJ1-2; D is ambiguous. Deletions cut 1 base from V and 6 bases from J, with 9 bases between. This CDR3 has 13 amino acids. The CDR3 bases are TGTGCCAGCAGTTTAGGGGGAGAAAATGGCTACACCTTC. Protein sequence: CASSLGGENGYTF.

The V and J genes are TRBV4-1 and TRBJ1-5, with D unclear. Trimming pared 1 base from V and 7 bases from J, leaving 11 bases between. The germline V gene has CDR1 MGHRA and CDR2 YSYEKL. The CDR3 totals 14 residues. CDR3 sequence: CASSQAGDLQPQHF. Written as DNA, the CDR3 is TGCGCCAGCAGCCAAGCCGGGGATTTGCAGCCCCAGCATTTT.

The V gene is TRBV5-1, the J gene TRBJ1-4; no clear D. This CDR3 is 15 amino acids long. V was cut by 0 bases and J by 7 bases, with 13 bases left in between. The germline gives CDR1 SGHRS, CDR2 YFSETQ. CDR3 sequence: CASSLEDAAVEKLFF. CDR3 coding DNA: TGCGCCAGCAGCTTGGAGGATGCAGCGGTTGAAAAACTGTTTTTT.

This sequence joins TRBV6-1 and TRBJ2-3; 15 bases fit TRBD2. The CDR3 is 16 amino acids. The ends lost 4 bases at V and 6 bases at J; junction bases unmatched: 5. Per the germline V gene, CDR1 is MNHNS and CDR2 is SASEGT. The CDR3 sequence: CASSGTSGGAGDTQYF. The CDR3, as DNA: TGTGCCAGCAGTGGGACTAGCGGGGGGGCCGGGGATACGCAGTATTTT.

The rearrangement links TRBV6-5 to TRBJ1-6, with 8 bases aligning to TRBD1. Looked up from germline, CDR1 is MNHEY and CDR2 is SVGAGI. The J segment lost 10 bases and the V segment lost 0 bases, leaving 2 bases of the junction unmatched. The length of the CDR3 is 14 residues. CDR3 sequence (DNA): TGTGCCAGCAGTTACTCAAACAGGGGGTCACCCCTCCACTTT. Translated, it gives CASSYSNRGSPLHF.

The chain employs TRBV6-1 and TRBJ1-1; 8 positions agree with TRBD1. This CDR3 contains 13 residues. V was clipped by 6 bases and J by 11 bases; unmatched bases: 11. Germline CDR1 MNHNS, CDR2 SASEGT. Written as DNA, the CDR3 is TGTGCCAGCAGCTGGACAGGGCTCACTGGGGCTTTCTTT. Protein sequence: CASSWTGLTGAFF.

This clonotype showed up just a few times. The chain has TRBV11-2 and TRBJ2-3, with 15 bases matching TRBD2. Germline assignment: CDR1 SGHAT and CDR2 FQNNGV. The CDR3 spans 18 residues. Trimming took 5 bases from V and 0 from J; bases not matched to a gene: 6. CDR3 region: CASSQGLAGGDSTDTQYF. As DNA, the CDR3 is TGTGCCAGCAGCCAGGGACTAGCGGGGGGTGATAGCACAGATACGCAGTATTTT.

This clonotype occurred a few times. The rearrangement uses TRBV4-2 and TRBJ2-5; 9 nucleotides align to TRBD2. Looked up from germline, CDR1 is LGHNA and CDR2 is YNFKEQ. The CDR3 extends over 16 amino acids. V shed 1 base, J shed 2 bases, and the junction held 5 bases outside the gene matches. CDR3 in amino acids: CASSQGPLAGQETQYF. In DNA, the CDR3 is TGTGCCAGCAGCCAAGGGCCTCTAGCGGGGCAAGAGACCCAGTACTTC.

The rearrangement uses TRBV5-1 and TRBJ2-5; TRBD1 aligns across 7 bases. The CDR3 totals 15 residues. Unmatched junction bases numbered 8, after V lost 2 bases and J lost 4 bases. Germline lookup yields CDR1 SGHRS and CDR2 YFSETQ. The CDR3 spells CASSLSQGVGETQYF. CDR3 coding DNA: TGCGCCAGCAGCTTATCGCAGGGGGTTGGAGAGACCCAGTACTTC.

V is TRBV24-1 and J is TRBJ1-2; TRBD1 matches at 8 bases. The CDR3 consists of 14 residues. Germline V gene sequence: CDR1 KGHDR, CDR2 SFDVKD. J lost 3 bases, V lost 3 bases, and 2 bases had no gene match. The CDR3 nucleotides are TGTGCCACCAGTGATGAGGACAGGGACTATGGCTACACCTTC. It is translated as CATSDEDRDYGYTF.

This chain links TRBV5-4 with TRBJ2-3; 8 nucleotides match TRBD2. The CDR3 spans 15 residues. Germline trimming cut 1 base from V and 1 base from J; bases unmatched to any gene: 2. Germline assignment: CDR1 SGHNT and CDR2 YYREEE (reference sequence). CDR3 in amino acids: CASSLMGLGTDTQYF. The DNA of the CDR3 is TGTGCCAGCAGCTTGATGGGACTAGGCACAGATACGCAGTATTTT.

V is TRBV20-1 and J is TRBJ2-5, with D perhaps matching TRBD2 (6 bases). Trimming pared 0 bases from V and 0 bases from J, leaving 14 bases between. The CDR3 loop spans 16 amino acids. CDR1 DFQATT and CDR2 SNEGSKA come from the germline V gene (reference sequence). CDR3 DNA: TGCAGTGCTAGAGATCGGGCGCGGGGACACCAAGAGACCCAGTACTTC. It translates to CSARDRARGHQETQYF.

This rearrangement joins TRBV29-1 to TRBJ2-1; no reliable D call. Germline CDR1 is SQVTM and CDR2 is ANQGSEA. The V end lost 3 bases, the J end lost 7 bases, and 10 bases lay between the germline ends. CDR3 length: 12 amino acids. The CDR3 DNA sequence: TGCAGCGTTGAGTTTTATGTGAATGAGCAGTTCTTC. Translating gives CSVEFYVNEQFF.

This clonotype was detected a few times. The genes are TRBV5-1 and TRBJ1-2; D is perhaps TRBD1 (6 bases). V lost 2 bases, J lost 7 bases, and 12 bases lay in between. From germline, CDR1 is SGHRS and CDR2 YFSETQ. This CDR3 comprises 13 residues. CDR3 loop: CASSLGGEPGYTF. In DNA, the CDR3 is TGCGCCAGCAGCTTAGGGGGGGAACCTGGCTACACCTTC.

This clonotype was counted ten times or more. The chain recombines TRBV5-1 with TRBJ2-1, with D perhaps assigned TRBD1 or TRBD2 (6 bases each). V gave up 5 bases and J gave up 10 bases, with 13 bases separating them. CDR3 length: 12 amino acids. Germline CDR1 and CDR2: SGHRS and YFSETQ. CDR3 sequence reads: CASRRGAGEQFF. The CDR3 DNA follows: TGCGCCAGCAGGAGGGGGGCCGGGGAGCAGTTCTTC.

This CDR3 is CAISEAKNTQYF. The CDR3 DNA is TGTGCCATCAGTGAGGCGAAAAATACGCAGTATTTT. The J gene is TRBJ2-3, the V gene TRBV10-3, with D hard to call. This CDR3 contains 12 residues. In germline, CDR1 is ENHRY, CDR2 SYGVKD. V was shortened by 2 bases and J by 7 bases, with 7 bases between the two germline ends.

V usage is TRBV12-3 or TRBV12-4 and J usage is TRBJ1-3, with 10 bases identical to TRBD1. CDR3 length equals 14 residues. V lost 4 bases to trimming and J lost 7 bases; unmatched junction nucleotides: 4. CDR3 residues: CASSSTGGSNTIYF. The CDR3 DNA sequence: TGTGCCAGCAGTTCGACAGGGGGCTCGAACACCATATATTTT.

This chain links TRBV15 with TRBJ1-5, with TRBD1 as a possible D gene (5 bases). Germline assignment: CDR1 LNHNV and CDR2 YYDKDF (reference sequence). This CDR3 is 13 amino acids long. The V end was cut by 5 bases, the J end by 5 bases, with 10 bases between. The CDR3 bases are TGTGCCACCAGCGGCAGGGTGCATCAGCCCCAGCATTTT. It translates to CATSGRVHQPQHF.

At least ten counts were recorded for this clonotype. V usage is TRBV7-2 and J usage is TRBJ1-2, with D unclear. Per germline, CDR1 SGHTA and CDR2 FQGNSA. Trimming shortened V by 2 bases and J by 5 bases, and 6 bases separated the two germline ends. The CDR3 loop spans 12 amino acids. CDR3 amino acids: CASSLSGYGYTF. DNA for the CDR3: TGTGCCAGCAGCTTATCCGGGTATGGCTACACCTTC.

This clonotype was seen only a few times. The V call is TRBV4-1, the J call TRBJ1-2, with a weak D call TRBD1 (5 bases). The V and J ends lost 3 bases and 4 bases respectively, with 15 bases between them. This CDR3 is 15 amino acids long. Germline V gives CDR1 MGHRA, CDR2 YSYEKL. The CDR3, as DNA: TGCGCCAGCAGCCACGAGGGACGGCCTCTCTATGGCTACACCTTC. Translation: CASSHEGRPLYGYTF.

This clonotype was counted only a few times. The chain uses TRBV6-2 or TRBV6-3 and TRBJ2-2; D may be TRBD1 (5 bases). CDR1 is MNHEY and CDR2 is SVGEGT in the germline V gene. Trimming pared 2 bases from V and 6 bases from J, leaving 7 bases between. This CDR3 is built from 13 residues. Here the CDR3 reads CASSYARAGELFF. The CDR3 nucleotides are TGTGCCAGCAGTTACGCCAGGGCCGGGGAGCTGTTTTTT.

This clonotype was counted ten times or more. The J gene is TRBJ2-5, the V gene TRBV5-1; D might be TRBD1 (6 bases). Germline CDR1 and CDR2: SGHRS and YFSETQ. V was shortened by 4 bases and J by 5 bases, with 15 bases between the two germline ends. The CDR3 length is 14 residues. CDR3 nucleotides: TGCGCCAGCAGCATTACAGGGTCTCGGGAGACCCAGTACTTC. This sequence encodes CASSITGSRETQYF.

The chain uses TRBV18 and TRBJ2-5; the match to TRBD2 covers 8 bases. V lost 2 bases, J lost 0 bases, and 5 bases stayed unmatched. Germline values: CDR1 KGHSH, CDR2 LQKENI. This CDR3 contains 16 residues. CDR3 DNA: TGTGCCAGCTCACCAGTCATAGCGGGGAACCAAGAGACCCAGTACTTC. Residues: CASSPVIAGNQETQYF.

The gene calls are TRBV6-1 and TRBJ2-2, with 14 nucleotides matching TRBD2. The trim removed 5 bases at V and 1 base at J, leaving 3 bases unmatched. CDR1 and CDR2 (germline): MNHNS, SASEGT. The CDR3 extends over 17 amino acids. In DNA form, the CDR3 reads TGTGCCAGCAGTATGGGACTAGCGGGGGAGAACACCGGGGAGCTGTTTTTT. Its protein is CASSMGLAGENTGELFF.

This rearrangement joins TRBV5-1 to TRBJ2-3; no reliable D call. Germline values: CDR1 SGHRS, CDR2 YFSETQ. CDR3 length equals 14 residues. Trimming stripped 3 bases from V and 3 bases from J, with 11 bases between. As DNA, the CDR3 is TGCGCCAGCAGCTCCCCTCCCCTGACAGATACGCAGTATTTT. Amino acid sequence: CASSSPPLTDTQYF. The full variable domain, rest sourced from reference TRBV5-1 and TRBJ2-3, is KAGVTQTPRYLIKTRGQQVTLSCSPISGHRSVSWYQQTPGQGLQFLFEYFSETQRNKGNFPGRFSGRQFSNSRSEMNVSTLELGDSALYLCASSSPPLTDTQYFGPGTRLTVL.

This clonotype was observed a handful of times. The rearrangement uses TRBV6-5 and TRBJ1-2; D remains ambiguous. Between the trimmed V and J ends, which lost 2 bases and 5 bases, there was a span of 6 bases. The CDR3 has 12 amino acids. Germline-derived CDR1 and CDR2 are MNHEY and SVGAGI. The CDR3 sequence: CASSYDMYGYTF. CDR3 nucleotide sequence: TGTGCCAGCAGTTACGATATGTATGGCTACACCTTC.

V and J are TRBV25-1 and TRBJ2-7; TRBD1 agrees at 7 bases. This CDR3 contains 12 residues. V trimming: 6 bases; J trimming: 9 bases; junction bases outside the gene matches: 8. Germline values: CDR1 MGHDK, CDR2 SYGVNS. CDR3 loop: CASSRETGAQYV. CDR3 coding DNA: TGTGCCAGCAGCCGAGAAACAGGGGCGCAGTACGTC.

The gene calls are TRBV20-1 and TRBJ2-1; D gene unclear. The CDR3 consists of 14 residues. Trimming left V 2 bases short and J 0 bases short, with 8 bases between. In germline, CDR1 is DFQATT, CDR2 SNEGSKA (reference sequence). CDR3 DNA sequence: TGCAGTGCTAGACACGGTAGCTCCTACAATGAGCAGTTCTTC. It encodes CSARHGSSYNEQFF.